Listed here are 5 T cell receptor beta chains from one sample, sequenced in a study of cytomegalovirus exposure and HLA in healthy donors. PCR amplification relied on 60 Vbeta primers (plus 13 Jbeta primers). Profiling relied on immunoSEQ multiplex PCR, and the TCRdb table lists in-frame clones only, not all of them. In the table there are 150,000 or so clones, approximately 80% of which are singletons. Sequencing used PBMCs. These receptors were collected from a woman aged 18-29 years in good health and CMV-seropositive.

V is TRBV5-6 and J is TRBJ2-5, with TRBD2 matching 8 bases. The junction had 6 bases not matched to a gene; V was cut back by 4 bases and J by 1 base. This CDR3 region has 15 residues. CDR1 and CDR2 from the germline V gene are SGHDT and YYEEEE. The CDR3 protein is CASSPSGGFQETQYF. The CDR3 DNA sequence: TGTGCCAGCAGCCCCAGCGGGGGCTTCCAAGAGACCCAGTACTTC.

The gene calls are TRBV5-1 and TRBJ2-2, with D perhaps matching TRBD1 (5 bases). The germline V gene has CDR1 SGHRS and CDR2 YFSETQ. V was shortened by 0 bases and J by 4 bases, with 13 bases between the two germline ends. The CDR3 is made up of 16 amino acids. This CDR3 reads CASSLGVRVGTGELFF. The DNA for the CDR3 is TGCGCCAGCAGCTTGGGGGTCAGGGTTGGCACCGGGGAGCTGTTTTTT.

With regard to this clone: Distinct nucleotide sequences in the sample also encode this CDR3. The V gene is TRBV6-1, the J gene TRBJ1-5; the match to TRBD1 covers 7 bases. The CDR3 is 15 residues long. With V trimmed by 6 bases and J by 2 bases, 7 bases remained unmatched. Germline loops: CDR1 MNHNS, CDR2 SASEGT. CDR3 sequence (DNA): TGTGCCAGCAGAGAGACAGGGATTGGCAATCAGCCCCAGCATTTT. Translating it yields CASRETGIGNQPQHF.

V is TRBV19 and J is TRBJ1-5; D uncertain. Germline V gives CDR1 LNHDA, CDR2 SQIVND (reference sequence). CDR3 size: 16 residues. V gave up 4 bases and J gave up 9 bases, with 22 bases separating them. In nucleotides, the CDR3 is TGTGCCAGTAGTAGTGATTGGGAAGGGAGCTCAAGGCCCCAGCATTTT. Translated: CASSSDWEGSSRPQHF.

The V gene is TRBV11-3, the J gene TRBJ2-2, with no clear D. The CDR3 covers 12 residues. Trimming took off 5 bases at V and 5 bases at J, with 6 bases between the two ends. CDR1 and CDR2 from the germline V gene are SGHNT and YENEEA. For the CDR3, the DNA is TGTGCCAGCAGCCGTATTACCGGGGAGCTGTTTTTT. Amino acid sequence: CASSRITGELFF. The full variable domain, in which reference TRBV11-3 and TRBJ2-2 provide the parts outside the CDR3, is EAGVVQSPRYKIIEKKQPVAFWCNPISGHNTLYWYLQNLGQGPELLIRYENEEAVDDSQLPKDRFSAERLKGVDSTLKIQPAELGDSAVYLCASSRITGELFFGEGSRLTVL.